These 28 T cell receptor beta chains were sequenced from one sample in a study of Tregs in tolerant kidney transplant recipients. The protocol was immunoSEQ multiplex PCR, while the TCRdb copy is restricted to in-frame clones and leaves out a portion. This table has some 240,000 clones, about four fifths appearing once. Sequenced: CD4+ T cells from blood. These receptor sequences come from a human donor in good health.

The chain recombines TRBV29-1 with TRBJ2-3, with TRBD2 identical over 7 bases. The CDR3 extends over 13 amino acids. V lost 6 bases, J lost 0 bases, and 3 bases stayed unmatched. Germline CDR1 SQVTM, CDR2 ANQGSEA. The CDR3 coding sequence is TGCAGCGTCACAGCGGGGAGCACAGATACGCAGTATTTT. Translating it yields CSVTAGSTDTQYF.

On this clone itself: Other DNA sequences in this specimen translate into the identical CDR3. This chain joins TRBV11-2 and TRBJ2-7; D remains ambiguous. V was clipped by 1 base and J by 1 base, with 8 bases between them. The CDR3 runs 14 residues. CDR1 SGHAT and CDR2 FQNNGV come from the germline V gene. CDR3 in amino acids: CASSLAARSYEQYF. For the CDR3, the DNA is TGTGCCAGCAGCTTAGCCGCCCGGTCCTACGAGCAGTACTTC. Combining the CDR3 with reference TRBV11-2 and TRBJ2-7 gives the whole variable domain EAGVAQSPRYKIIEKRQSVAFWCNPISGHATLYWYQQILGQGPKLLIQFQNNGVVDDSQLPKDRFSAERLKGVDSTLKIQPAKLEDSAVYLCASSLAARSYEQYFGPGTRLTVT.

The J gene is TRBJ2-5, the V gene TRBV7-2; D is uncertain. V gave up 6 bases and J gave up 4 bases, with 9 bases separating them. Germline CDR1 and CDR2: SGHTA and FQGNSA. This CDR3 contains 12 residues. The CDR3 loop is CASSSRRETQYF. The CDR3 DNA reads as TGTGCCAGCAGTTCCCGACGAGAGACCCAGTACTTC.

J is TRBJ2-5 and V is TRBV23-1; 9 bases align to TRBD1. TRBV23-1 is noted as an ORF with a role that remains uncertain. The CDR3 totals 14 residues. With V trimmed by 4 bases and J by 5 bases, 5 bases remained unmatched. Written as DNA, the CDR3 is TGCGCCAGCAGTCGACAGGGGGTGAGGGAGACCCAGTACTTC. This gives the protein CASSRQGVRETQYF.

Only a few counts were recorded for this clone. The chain couples TRBV6-7 to TRBJ2-1; D is ambiguous. TRBV6-7 falls under the ORF class, with uncertain function. There are 19 residues in the CDR3. V was trimmed by 5 bases and J by 0 bases, leaving 23 bases between them. CDR3 protein: CASSPNPRARSSSYNEQFF. The CDR3 nucleotides are TGTGCCAGCAGTCCCAACCCCCGGGCGCGGTCCTCCTCCTACAATGAGCAGTTCTTC.

This chain uses TRBV28 with TRBJ1-1; D unresolved. The CDR3 sequence is 13 residues long. Germline CDR1 and CDR2: MDHEN and SYDVKM. The V end was cut by 5 bases, the J end by 5 bases, with 12 bases between. The CDR3, as DNA: TGTGCCAGCAGTCTCCCGGAGCAGACTGAAGCTTTCTTT. Residues: CASSLPEQTEAFF.

The chain links TRBV4-1 to TRBJ2-2; 15 nucleotides agree with TRBD2. Germline assignment: CDR1 MGHRA and CDR2 YSYEKL. The CDR3 contains 17 residues. The junction had 5 bases not matched to a gene; V was cut back by 5 bases and J by 4 bases. The chain's CDR3 is CASSARTSGRGTGELFF. CDR3 sequence (DNA): TGCGCCAGCAGCGCTCGGACTAGCGGGAGGGGCACCGGGGAGCTGTTTTTT.

This chain uses TRBV7-9 with TRBJ1-2; tentatively, D is TRBD1 (6 bases). The germline V gene encodes CDR1 SEHNR and CDR2 FQNEAQ (reference sequence). The CDR3 runs to 15 residues. Deletions cut 4 bases from V and 6 bases from J, with 18 bases between. CDR3 nucleotide sequence: TGTGCCAGCAGCTCCTATCCCCACAGGGACGATGGCTACACCTTC. Its translation is CASSSYPHRDDGYTF.

V and J are TRBV5-8 and TRBJ1-3; possible D gene TRBD1, 5 bases. The CDR3 extends over 15 amino acids. Per the germline V gene, CDR1 is SGHTS and CDR2 is YDEGEE. V shed 0 bases and J shed 2 bases, with 9 bases lying between them. The CDR3 region is CASSLVRVPGNTIYF. The CDR3 bases are TGTGCCAGCAGCTTGGTCAGGGTACCTGGAAACACCATATATTTT.

The chain couples TRBV29-1 to TRBJ1-2, with 8 bases lining up with TRBD1. The CDR3 covers 15 residues. V was clipped by 1 base and J by 6 bases; unmatched bases: 10. Germline lookup yields CDR1 SQVTM and CDR2 ANQGSEA. CDR3 nucleotide sequence: TGCAGCGTTGAAGGGTGGCCAGGGGGCAACGATGGCTACACCTTC. Its protein is CSVEGWPGGNDGYTF. Using reference TRBV29-1 and TRBJ1-2 for the parts outside the CDR3, the full variable domain is SAVISQKPSRDICQRGTSLTIQCQVDSQVTMMFWYRQQPGQSLTLIATANQGSEATYESGFVIDKFPISRPNLTFSTLTVSNMSPEDSSIYLCSVEGWPGGNDGYTFGSGTRLTVV.

The chain carries TRBV9 and TRBJ2-3; no firm D call. Germline CDR1 SGDLS, CDR2 YYNGEE. The CDR3 runs 17 residues. V was cut by 0 bases and J by 1 base, with 15 bases left in between. The CDR3 spells CASSVDGRSGGTDTQYF. The CDR3, as DNA: TGTGCCAGCAGCGTAGACGGTCGGAGTGGCGGCACAGATACGCAGTATTTT.

The V call is TRBV18, the J call TRBJ1-4, with TRBD1 as a possible D gene (5 bases). The V gene's germline CDR1 is KGHSH and CDR2 LQKENI. The CDR3 is made up of 13 amino acids. Trimming left V 1 base short and J 8 bases short, with 8 bases between. The CDR3 reads CASSPQGPEKLFF. The CDR3 bases are TGTGCCAGCTCACCACAGGGACCGGAAAAACTGTTTTTT.

This clone has just a few counts. The chain recombines TRBV5-4 with TRBJ1-2; 10 bases map to TRBD1. After removal of 2 bases from V and 5 bases from J, the junction contained 6 bases not matched to a gene. This CDR3 is 15 amino acids long. The germline V gene encodes CDR1 SGHNT and CDR2 YYREEE (reference sequence). CDR3 protein: CASSFRDRGFYGYTF. Here the CDR3 DNA reads TGTGCCAGCAGCTTCCGGGACAGGGGATTTTATGGCTACACCTTC.

In this sample, this clone turned up a few times. V usage is TRBV5-1 and J usage is TRBJ1-2; D is unresolved. CDR1 and CDR2 (germline): SGHRS, YFSETQ. V dropped 1 base and J dropped 8 bases, with 18 bases sitting between them. CDR3 length equals 15 residues. CDR3: CASSLQGVDLWGYTF. Written as DNA, the CDR3 is TGCGCCAGCAGCTTGCAAGGAGTGGACTTATGGGGCTACACCTTC.

This chain uses TRBV11-2 with TRBJ2-1, with D perhaps matching TRBD2 (6 bases). This CDR3 has 15 amino acids. Germline V lookup: CDR1 SGHAT, CDR2 FQNNGV. Deletions cut 3 bases from V and 7 bases from J, with 16 bases between. CDR3 nucleotides: TGTGCCAGCAGCTTGGACGGGCTAGCGTTGAATGAGCAGTTCTTC. Its protein product is CASSLDGLALNEQFF. Variable domain in full (rest from reference TRBV11-2 and TRBJ2-1): EAGVAQSPRYKIIEKRQSVAFWCNPISGHATLYWYQQILGQGPKLLIQFQNNGVVDDSQLPKDRFSAERLKGVDSTLKIQPAKLEDSAVYLCASSLDGLALNEQFFGPGTRLTVL.

The rearrangement uses TRBV10-2 and TRBJ1-1; D not certain. Germline CDR1 WSHSY, CDR2 SAAADI. The CDR3 is made up of 13 amino acids. V dropped 7 bases and J dropped 1 base, with 10 bases sitting between them. The CDR3 spells CASKKGGNTEAFF. For the CDR3, the DNA is TGCGCCAGCAAAAAGGGAGGGAACACTGAAGCTTTCTTT.

This chain uses TRBV6-6 with TRBJ1-3; the match to TRBD1 covers 9 bases. Germline assignment: CDR1 MNHNY and CDR2 SVGAGI (reference sequence). The CDR3 is made up of 16 amino acids. Trimming removed 6 bases from V and 0 bases from J; junction bases left unmatched: 6. The CDR3 region is CASRLQGASSGNTIYF. The DNA for the CDR3 is TGTGCCAGCAGGCTACAGGGGGCCAGCTCTGGAAACACCATATATTTT.

The chain joins TRBV11-3 to TRBJ2-7, with 9 bases identical to TRBD2. The CDR3 runs 16 residues. V dropped 6 bases and J dropped 2; count of bases not matched to a gene: 11. Germline V lookup: CDR1 SGHNT, CDR2 YENEEA. The CDR3 DNA reads TGTGCCAGCAGTTACACCTTAGCGGGAGAGACCTACGAGCAGTACTTC. This codes for CASSYTLAGETYEQYF.

The chain has TRBV2 and TRBJ2-1, with D possibly matching TRBD2 (6 bases). Trimming left V 4 bases short and J 4 bases short, with 11 bases between. The CDR3 is 14 residues long. Germline-derived CDR1 and CDR2 are SNHLY and FYNNEI. The CDR3 reads CASSVDGSYNEQFF. CDR3 sequence (DNA): TGTGCCAGCAGTGTTGACGGGAGTTACAATGAGCAGTTCTTC.

The V gene is TRBV14, the J gene TRBJ2-1, with TRBD2 matching over 11 bases. The length of the CDR3 is 16 residues. V shed 1 base, J shed 10 bases, and the junction held 9 bases outside the gene matches. CDR1 and CDR2 from the germline V gene are SGHDN and FVKESK. The CDR3, as DNA: TGTGCCAGCAGCCAAGGACGGACTAGCGGGCTCCGGGAGCAGTTCTTC. Its translation: CASSQGRTSGLREQFF.

The rearrangement uses TRBV5-1 and TRBJ1-2; 7 nucleotides line up with TRBD1. J gave up 0 bases and V 4 bases, and 12 bases lay outside the gene matches. Germline values: CDR1 SGHRS, CDR2 YFSETQ. The CDR3 sequence is 17 residues long. The CDR3 sequence is CASSPLGGQETNYGYTF. The CDR3 nucleotides read TGCGCCAGCAGCCCTTTGGGTGGACAGGAGACTAACTATGGCTACACCTTC.

The rearrangement links TRBV6-5 to TRBJ1-2; D may be TRBD1 (5 bases). Trimming took off 4 bases at V and 0 bases at J, with 15 bases between the two ends. Germline V CDR1 and CDR2: MNHEY, SVGAGI. This CDR3 is built from 16 residues. CDR3 DNA sequence: TGTGCCAGCAGTTTCGGGGGTTCAGACTCTAACTATGGCTACACCTTC. This encodes CASSFGGSDSNYGYTF.

The V gene is TRBV6-5, the J gene TRBJ1-5; tentatively, D is TRBD1 (6 bases). V gave up 0 bases and J gave up 3 bases, with 9 bases separating them. Germline V CDR1 and CDR2: MNHEY, SVGAGI. The CDR3 spans 15 residues. The CDR3 nucleotides read TGTGCCAGCAGTTACTCCAGGGGATTCAATCAGCCCCAGCATTTT. It yields the protein CASSYSRGFNQPQHF.

The V gene is TRBV4-1, the J gene TRBJ2-3, with a weak D call TRBD2 (6 bases). The CDR3 totals 15 residues. Germline-derived CDR1 and CDR2 are MGHRA and YSYEKL. V was pared by 3 bases and J by 8 bases, with 18 bases between. The chain's CDR3 is CASSHLLRDLGTQYF. CDR3 nucleotide sequence: TGCGCCAGCAGCCACCTTTTGCGGGACCTTGGTACGCAGTATTTT.

The chain uses TRBV18 and TRBJ1-2; D is perhaps TRBD1 (5 bases). Between the trimmed V and J ends, which lost 6 bases and 6 bases, there was a span of 14 bases. This CDR3 spans 13 amino acids. Germline CDR1 is KGHSH and CDR2 is LQKENI. DNA of the CDR3: TGTGCCAGCTCCAGGGACCTCGCGGATGGCTACACCTTC. This sequence encodes CASSRDLADGYTF.

The sample holds one count of this clone. Relative to the germline gene, one junction end is altered; a read error may explain this. This sequence joins TRBV11-2 and TRBJ1-2; tentative D call: TRBD1 (5 bases). This CDR3 contains 13 residues. CDR1 and CDR2 from the germline V gene are SGHAT and FQNNGV. CDR3 region: CTSSLGLGLGYTF. In nucleotides, the CDR3 is TGTACCAGCAGCTTAGGACTGGGGCTTGGCTACACCTTC.

A note on this clone: Other nucleotide sequences from this sample produce the same CDR3. V is TRBV5-1 and J is TRBJ2-3; 16 bases map to TRBD2. The germline V gene encodes CDR1 SGHRS and CDR2 YFSETQ. J was trimmed by 5 bases and V by 2 bases; bases with no gene match: 26. The CDR3 covers 24 residues. The CDR3, as DNA: TGCGCCAGCAGCTTCCCACTCTCGGGACTCCCGGGGACTAGCGGGAGGGCCTCCAAAGATACGCAGTATTTT. Translating it yields CASSFPLSGLPGTSGRASKDTQYF.

The rearrangement uses TRBV7-9 and TRBJ2-5; TRBD1 matches at 7 bases. The J call is doubtful: the DNA matches TRBJ2-7 better. CDR1 and CDR2 from the germline V gene are SEHNR and FQNEAQ (reference sequence). The CDR3 is 19 amino acids. The CDR3 nucleotides read TGTGCCAGCAGCTTACGGCTCGATCTCCGGGACAGAGCGTCCTACGAGCAGTACTTC. This translates into CASSLRLDLRDRASYEQYF.